This section outlines one T cell receptor (beta chain) sequence together with its context. The antigen this receptor binds is unknown. One base away there is no much larger clone; base qualities are not given. This entry is derived from a study of blood T cells in healthy people across ages (dated by TCRdb to between 2015 and 2016). Regarding the research as a whole: In model experiments, template switching captured about one uniquely barcoded TCR beta cDNA molecule for every two T cells. To avoid experimental bias, donors of different ages were spread randomly across the sequencing lanes. Using the same blood draw, the study looked at two additional independent replicas of 1 million unique cDNA reads for two donors, one aged 18 to 29 and the other aged 80 or older. To track age-related changes in TCR beta repertoire diversity, the study relied on deep sequencing normalized with unique cDNA molecular identifiers. Donors were grouped into four age groups: young (average 16 years), middle-aged (39), aged (roughly 67) and long-lived (around 80).

Libraries were made using 5' RACE. The run used an Illumina HiSeq 2500. A second PCR of about 7 to 12 cycles was run with a J-beta primer mix and a sample-barcoded 5' primer. Each TCR beta cDNA molecule received a unique molecular identifier from a template-switch 5' adaptor carrying 12 random nucleotides. Each sample yielded at least 3 million CDR3-containing paired-end reads. First-strand cDNA was synthesized from all RNA with the Mint cDNA synthesis kit, primed by a TRBC-specific oligonucleotide. After uracil-DNA glycosylase treatment, a first 18-cycle PCR used universal primers M1SS and BC2_uni_R on all cDNA. On the authors' methods: For normalization, 1 million high-quality reads were randomly selected from each sample, with every read carrying a distinct molecular identifier. Instead of being binned into consensus sequences, reads that shared molecular identifiers were thrown out. CDR3 identification, clonotype clustering and error correction used MiTCR with a Q25 quality threshold and the strictest error-elimination algorithm. A nonparametric unseen species model with Euler transformation was used to estimate lower-bound total TCR beta diversity. TCRdb reprocessing: public reads trimmed at Q25 with fastp, clones called with MiXCR, in-frame beta chains kept. Entries that share a CDR3 protein sequence are merged under the most common genes and DNA. The V and J calls, along with clone size, are taken from TCRdb and not from the paper's own processing. A total of fewer than 900,000 distinct CDR3 sequences appear in this sample, roughly 41% of them only once. The ten largest account for about 20% of the sample.

Donors were 30 to 45 systemically healthy Caucasian individuals from Russia aged roughly 6 to 100 years. Each donor gave around 9.5 milliliters of peripheral blood, collected into EDTA-treated Vacutainer tubes. Ficoll-Paque density-gradient centrifugation was used to isolate PBMCs, with at least 6.5 million per sample. Total RNA was extracted from PBMCs with Trizol reagent, with at least 6 micrograms obtained per sample. The percentages of naive CD45RAhigh/CD27high T cells were determined by flow cytometry on a PBMC aliquot from every donor. V loses 5 bases of germline sequence and J loses 2 bases, and the interval between the two ends is 15 bases. From the germline V gene, CDR1 is SGHTA and CDR2 is FQGNSA. Including cysteine and phenylalanine, the CDR3 has 15 amino acids. Of the read, only the CDR3 DNA is kept; its 45 bases are in frame from base 1. Paper-wide results and their limitations: Since profiling was done on bulk unsorted PBMCs, naive and antigen-experienced compartments could not be conclusively compared. Estimates of total diversity from one million sequenced T cells were regarded as lower bounds and underestimates. Observed TCR beta diversity per million T cells fell roughly linearly with age, and a significant reduction was already apparent by age around 39. The long-lived group showed more naive CD4+ T cells, fewer expanded clones and increased TCR diversity than the aged group, suggesting age selection. Observed TCR beta diversity correlated strongly with the percentage of naive T cells measured by flow cytometry. Because the CMV infection status of the donors was unknown, age-related changes in expanded clonotypes may potentially have been confounded.

Sequenced: blood. Recombination connected TRBV7-2 to TRBJ1-2; the D gene is perhaps TRBD1, from 5 matching bases. The receptor's source is a woman in her sixties or seventies in good health. The DNA sequence reads TGTGCCAGCAGCAAAACGGAGACAGCCAACTATGGCTACACCTTC. Translated, it gives CASSKTETANYGYTF.